A selection of T cell receptor beta chains follows, all from one sample in a study of cytomegalovirus exposure and HLA in healthy donors. Method: immunoSEQ multiplex PCR; TCRdb's copy keeps in-frame clones and lacks some. The sample gives 150,000 to 200,000 clones, approximately 85% of which show up once; about 2.5% is in the top ten. The specimen sequenced was PBMCs. All receptors come from a woman between 50 and 59 years old in good health and CMV-seronegative. Both conserved end residues are trimmed from each CDR3.

V,length,CDR3
TRBV29-1,11,SAFQGMNTEAF
TRBV28,13,ASSLSNTGRNEQF
TRBV19,12,ATRDRGSDYGYT
TRBV6-1,10,ASTLGGAGYT
TRBV2,13,ASRTQGAVNEKLF
TRBV29-1,10,SVTGVNTEAF
TRBV19,12,ASSPRDRTDTQY
TRBV11-2,16,ASRKRGRLAGLGYEQF
TRBV5-1,15,ASSLKTSGEPGGEQF
TRBV4-2,15,ASSQGPGLAGANEQF
TRBV30,13,AWRSSGIATDTQY
TRBV18,13,ASSTADRRNTEAF
TRBV5-1,13,ASSWATGLNEKLF
TRBV7-9,11,ASATGDTYEQY
TRBV19,13,ASSIVAGTSGTQY
TRBV5-1,14,ASSLGLAGAGRTQY
TRBV6-4,11,ASSHRESDTQY
TRBV28,13,ASSIQGTRRETQY
TRBV5-1,12,ASSWGTGTDTQY
TRBV2,12,ASQLLSGDTEAF
TRBV7-7,12,ASSLGTGTETQY
TRBV2,12,ASRERTGAHEAF
TRBV6-1,18,ASRELNRPAGPMSNQPQH
TRBV28,14,ASSETSGRRLYEQY
TRBV10-2,15,ASSDPPLAEPYNEQF
TRBV6-5,13,ASSRTQSSYNEQF
TRBV29-1,12,TSHPGQGTYEQY
TRBV29-1,15,SVVGLARSPNTGELF
TRBV6-6,11,ASSGSSYNEQF
TRBV19,12,ASGRQGLNNEQF
TRBV7-2,13,ASSLAGVLFAEAF
TRBV6-1,12,ASSETSGAYEQY
TRBV28,11,ASSLVAGVGYT
TRBV5-1,14,ASSTNAGSGANVLT
TRBV5-6,13,ASSLRWGEGTEAF
TRBV4-3,15,ASSQERAASSYNEQF
TRBV7-6,14,ASSPRTSGSLNEQF
TRBV7-2,12,ASSLSFRGETQY
TRBV7-7,13,ASSPGTGGLDEQY
TRBV5-4,13,ASSFSGLRTDTQY
TRBV29-1,13,SVAHRLGSTGELF
TRBV28,11,ASSSGNTDTQY
TRBV18,12,ASSPTTGVYEQY
TRBV29-1,11,SVAGQTQETQY
TRBV5-1,14,ASSLGGAGYQETQY
TRBV28,12,ASSYSEVLYEQY
TRBV28,12,ASSFTTTSDTQY
TRBV7-3,14,ASSLLAGPQGNEQF
TRBV5-1,14,ASSWSWGQANEKLF
TRBV5-1,13,ASSLDSGGTDTQY
TRBV28,11,ASRGQGSYGYT
TRBV6-1,13,ASSGRDRAAYGYT
TRBV30,15,AWSVQGGTSGSAEQF
TRBV28,13,ASGGRRLGIYGYT
TRBV30,12,AWRVGGSSNEQF
TRBV11-2,14,ASSPPGLIAKNIQY
TRBV27,13,ASSRETTGINEQY
TRBV4-1,13,ASSRGATSTYEQY
TRBV27,13,ASRRGQGMNTEAF